This TCR beta chain was sequenced for a study of metastatic and nonmetastatic thyroid tumors. Study details: Repertoires were compared across blood and tumor or nodule tissue from malignant and benign thyroid patients. Study outcomes and limitations: Malignant tumors reportedly showed significantly higher TCR beta diversity than benign nodules in both blood and tumor.

The entire patient cohort was treatment-naive prior to thyroid surgery. Original processing methods: A classifier of distant metastasis in papillary thyroid cancer was built from CDR3 differences (across clinicopathological groups). With MiXCR, TCRdb called clones anew from the PCR reads. For this entry, the V and J calls and clone size follow TCRdb and not the study's own pipeline. The profile shows about 15,000 clones, roughly 34% of them singletons. The CDR3 loop spans 13 amino acids. CDR1 is MNHEY, CDR2 SVGAGI, per germline. V was pared by 4 bases and J by 7 bases, with 8 bases between. A word on this clone: Its antigen is unidentified.

The receptor's source is a male donor with papillary thyroid cancer or a benign thyroid nodule (not recorded which). Some clones in this sample may be carry-over from other donors' samples. Specimen: tumor tissue. The chain joins TRBV6-5 to TRBJ1-6; TRBD1 might be the D (6 bases). CDR3 sequence: CASSWTDNSPLHF. The CDR3 bases are TGTGCCAGCAGTTGGACAGACAATTCACCCCTCCACTTT.